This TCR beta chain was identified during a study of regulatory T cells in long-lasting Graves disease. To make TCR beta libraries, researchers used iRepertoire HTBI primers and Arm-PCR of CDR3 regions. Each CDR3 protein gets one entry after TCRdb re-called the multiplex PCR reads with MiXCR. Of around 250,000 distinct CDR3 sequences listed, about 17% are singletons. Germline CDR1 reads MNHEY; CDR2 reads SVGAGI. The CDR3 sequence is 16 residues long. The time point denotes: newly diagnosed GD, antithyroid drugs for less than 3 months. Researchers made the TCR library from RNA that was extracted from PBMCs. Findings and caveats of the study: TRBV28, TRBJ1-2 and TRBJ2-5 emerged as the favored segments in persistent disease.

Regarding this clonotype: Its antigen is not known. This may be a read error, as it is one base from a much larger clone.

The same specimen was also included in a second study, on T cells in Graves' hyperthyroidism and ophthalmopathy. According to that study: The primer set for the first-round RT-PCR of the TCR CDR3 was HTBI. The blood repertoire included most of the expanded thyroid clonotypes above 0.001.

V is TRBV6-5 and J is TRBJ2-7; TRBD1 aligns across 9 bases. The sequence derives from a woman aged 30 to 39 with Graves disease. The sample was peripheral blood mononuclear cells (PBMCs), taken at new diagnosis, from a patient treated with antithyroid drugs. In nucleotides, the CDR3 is TGTGCCATCAGTTACTCGGGACAGGGACGGCTCCACGAGCAGTACTTC. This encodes CAISYSGQGRLHEQYF.